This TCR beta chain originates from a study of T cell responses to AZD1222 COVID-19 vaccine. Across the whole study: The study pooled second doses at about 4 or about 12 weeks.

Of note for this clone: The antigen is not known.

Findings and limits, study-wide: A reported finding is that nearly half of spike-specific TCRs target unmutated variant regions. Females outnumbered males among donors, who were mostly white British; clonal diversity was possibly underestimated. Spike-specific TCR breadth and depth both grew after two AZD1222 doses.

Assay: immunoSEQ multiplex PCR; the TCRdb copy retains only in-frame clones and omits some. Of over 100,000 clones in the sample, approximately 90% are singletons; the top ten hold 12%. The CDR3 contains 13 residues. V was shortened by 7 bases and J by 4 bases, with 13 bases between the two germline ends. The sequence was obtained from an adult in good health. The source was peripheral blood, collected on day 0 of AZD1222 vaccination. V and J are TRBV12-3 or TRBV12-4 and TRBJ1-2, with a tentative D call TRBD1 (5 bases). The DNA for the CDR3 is TGTGCCAGCACCGCGGTGGGACCCTATGGCTACACCTTC. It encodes CASTAVGPYGYTF.